This TCR beta chain was sequenced during a study of T cell repertoires in cytomegalovirus infection. Overall study: CMV infection plus the matching HLA type was flagged by public TCR beta signatures. Whole-study results and caveats: HLA-C-restricted CMV clonotypes gave the most frequent clonotype in two of eight donors. Carriers of CMV plus the relevant HLA were identified by cumulative public TCR beta family frequency.

Concerning this clonotype itself: Its antigen is as yet unknown.

V was pared by 1 base and J by 3 bases, with 25 bases between. CDR1 and CDR2 (germline): SGHVS, FNYEAQ. The CDR3 extends over 19 amino acids. TCRdb reprocessed the reads with MiXCR, giving one entry per CDR3 protein. The sample lists around 500,000 distinct CDR3 sequences, roughly 42% seen once, with 43% in the top ten. This receptor was taken from a human donor in good health (CMV status not recorded). Some clones in this sample may be carry-over from other donors' samples. The source material was cultured PBMCs, sampled from culture after CMV antigen stimulation. J is TRBJ2-7 and V is TRBV7-6, with D tentatively TRBD1 or TRBD2 (7 bases each). The CDR3 loop reads CASSLVPPGLSGTVYEQYF. CDR3 in DNA: TGTGCCAGCAGCTTAGTGCCCCCGGGACTATCCGGGACAGTCTACGAGCAGTACTTC.